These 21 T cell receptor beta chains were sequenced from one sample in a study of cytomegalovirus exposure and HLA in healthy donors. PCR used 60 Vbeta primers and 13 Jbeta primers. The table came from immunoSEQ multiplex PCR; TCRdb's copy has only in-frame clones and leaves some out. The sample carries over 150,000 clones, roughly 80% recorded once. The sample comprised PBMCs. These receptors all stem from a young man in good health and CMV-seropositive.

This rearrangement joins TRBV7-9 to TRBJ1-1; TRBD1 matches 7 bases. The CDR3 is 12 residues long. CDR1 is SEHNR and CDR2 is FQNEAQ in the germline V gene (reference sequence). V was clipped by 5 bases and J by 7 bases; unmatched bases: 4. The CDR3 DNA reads TGTGCCAGCAGCACGGGGACAGTTGAAGCTTTCTTT. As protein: CASSTGTVEAFF.

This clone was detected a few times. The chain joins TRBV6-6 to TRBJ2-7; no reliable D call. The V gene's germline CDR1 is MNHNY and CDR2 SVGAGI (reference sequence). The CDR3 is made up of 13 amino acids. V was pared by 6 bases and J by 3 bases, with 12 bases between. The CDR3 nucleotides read TGTGCCAGCAGCCCACATACCTTCTACGAGCAGTACTTC. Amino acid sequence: CASSPHTFYEQYF.

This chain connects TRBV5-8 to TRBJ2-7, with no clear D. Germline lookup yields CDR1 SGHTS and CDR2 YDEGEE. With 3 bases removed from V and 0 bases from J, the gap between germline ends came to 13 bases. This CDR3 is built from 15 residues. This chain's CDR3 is CASSSNPQISYEQYF. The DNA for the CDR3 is TGTGCCAGCAGCTCAAACCCCCAGATCTCCTACGAGCAGTACTTC.

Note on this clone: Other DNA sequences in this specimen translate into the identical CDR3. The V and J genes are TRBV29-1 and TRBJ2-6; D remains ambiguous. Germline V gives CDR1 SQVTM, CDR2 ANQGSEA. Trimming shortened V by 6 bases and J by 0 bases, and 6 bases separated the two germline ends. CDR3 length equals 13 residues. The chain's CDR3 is CSVTLSGANVLTF. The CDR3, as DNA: TGCAGCGTGACTCTCTCTGGGGCCAACGTCCTGACTTTC.

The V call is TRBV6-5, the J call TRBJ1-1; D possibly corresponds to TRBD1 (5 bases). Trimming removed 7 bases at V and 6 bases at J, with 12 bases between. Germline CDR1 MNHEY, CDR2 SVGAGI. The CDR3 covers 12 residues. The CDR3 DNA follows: TGTGCCAGCAACCAGGGAGGCGCTGAAGCTTTCTTT. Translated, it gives CASNQGGAEAFF.

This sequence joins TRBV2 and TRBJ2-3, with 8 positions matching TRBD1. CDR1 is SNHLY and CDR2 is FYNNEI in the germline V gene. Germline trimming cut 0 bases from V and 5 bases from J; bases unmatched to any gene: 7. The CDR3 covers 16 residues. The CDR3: CASSEAPGTGIDTQYF. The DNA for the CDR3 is TGTGCCAGCAGTGAAGCGCCGGGGACAGGCATAGATACGCAGTATTTT.

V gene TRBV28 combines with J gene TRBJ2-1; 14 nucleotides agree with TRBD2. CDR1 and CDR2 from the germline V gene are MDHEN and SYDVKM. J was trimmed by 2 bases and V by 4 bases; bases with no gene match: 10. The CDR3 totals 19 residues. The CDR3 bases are TGTGCCAGCAGTTACGTGGGACTAGCGGGAGCTAGAACCTACAATGAGCAGTTCTTC. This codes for CASSYVGLAGARTYNEQFF.

CDR3 residues: CASSQETGNSYNEQFF. CDR3 nucleotide sequence: TGCGCCAGCAGCCAAGAAACGGGGAACTCCTACAATGAGCAGTTCTTC. The chain joins TRBV4-3 to TRBJ2-1, with D possibly being TRBD2 (5 bases). The CDR3 runs to 16 residues. V dropped 0 bases and J dropped 0 bases, with 9 bases sitting between them. Germline V lookup: CDR1 LGHNA, CDR2 YSLEER.

CDR3 nucleotide sequence: TGTGCCAGCAGCTTGGTTCGCGAGACAGGAATGAACACTGAAGCTTTCTTT. Translated, it gives CASSLVRETGMNTEAFF. This chain connects TRBV5-6 to TRBJ1-1, with D perhaps TRBD1 (6 bases). Germline CDR1 reads SGHDT; CDR2 reads YYEEEE. Trimming took 0 bases from V and 0 from J, leaving 15 bases between them. This CDR3 has 17 amino acids.

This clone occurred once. CDR3 sequence: CASSLTGDFSGANVLTF. The CDR3 DNA reads TGTGCCAGCAGCTTAACAGGGGACTTCTCTGGGGCCAACGTCCTGACTTTC. The chain employs TRBV7-9 and TRBJ2-6, with D tentatively TRBD1 (7 bases). The CDR3 spans 17 residues. Germline values: CDR1 SEHNR, CDR2 FQNEAQ (reference sequence). Trimming removed 2 bases from V and 0 bases from J, with 11 bases in between.

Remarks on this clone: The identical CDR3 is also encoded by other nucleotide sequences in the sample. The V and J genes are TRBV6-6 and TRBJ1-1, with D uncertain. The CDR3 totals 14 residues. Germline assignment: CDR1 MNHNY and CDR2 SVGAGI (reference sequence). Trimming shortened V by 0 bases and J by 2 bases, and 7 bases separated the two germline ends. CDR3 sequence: CASSYSEGNTEAFF. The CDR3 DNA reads TGTGCCAGCAGTTACTCGGAGGGTAACACTGAAGCTTTCTTT.

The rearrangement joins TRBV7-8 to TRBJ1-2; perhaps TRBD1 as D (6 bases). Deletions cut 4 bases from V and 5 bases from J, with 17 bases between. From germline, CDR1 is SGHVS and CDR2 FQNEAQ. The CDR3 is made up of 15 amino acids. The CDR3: CASSSVGRGGYGYTF. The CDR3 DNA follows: TGTGCCAGCAGCTCAGTGGGCAGGGGAGGGTATGGCTACACCTTC.

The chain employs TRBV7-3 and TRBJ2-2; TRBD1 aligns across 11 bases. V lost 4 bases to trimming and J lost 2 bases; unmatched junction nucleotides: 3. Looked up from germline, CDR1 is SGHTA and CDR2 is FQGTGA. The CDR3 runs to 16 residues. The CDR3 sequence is CASSWGTGGNTGELFF. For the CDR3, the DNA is TGTGCCAGCAGCTGGGGGACAGGGGGTAACACCGGGGAGCTGTTTTTT.

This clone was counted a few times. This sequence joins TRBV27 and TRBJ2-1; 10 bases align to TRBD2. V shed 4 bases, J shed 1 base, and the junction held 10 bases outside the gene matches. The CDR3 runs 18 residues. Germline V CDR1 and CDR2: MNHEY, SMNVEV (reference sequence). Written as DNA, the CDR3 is TGTGCCAGCAGTTCATTGGGACCTAGCGGGGGTTCCTACAATGAGCAGTTCTTC. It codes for CASSSLGPSGGSYNEQFF.

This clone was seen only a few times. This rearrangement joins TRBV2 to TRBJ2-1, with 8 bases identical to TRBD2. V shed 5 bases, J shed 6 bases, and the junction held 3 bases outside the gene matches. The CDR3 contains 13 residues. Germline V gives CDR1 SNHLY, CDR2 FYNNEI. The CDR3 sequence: CASSLAGINEQFF. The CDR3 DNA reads TGTGCCAGCAGTTTAGCGGGAATCAATGAGCAGTTCTTC. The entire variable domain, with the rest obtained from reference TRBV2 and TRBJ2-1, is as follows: EPEVTQTPSHQVTQMGQEVILRCVPISNHLYFYWYRQILGQKVEFLVSFYNNEISEKSEIFDDQFSVERPDGSNFTLKIRSTKLEDSAMYFCASSLAGINEQFFGPGTRLTVL.

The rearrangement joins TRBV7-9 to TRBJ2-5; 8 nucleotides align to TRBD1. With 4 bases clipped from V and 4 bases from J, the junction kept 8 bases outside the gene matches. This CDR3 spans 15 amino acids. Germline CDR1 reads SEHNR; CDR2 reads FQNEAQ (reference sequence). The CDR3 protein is CASSSGTGEAETQYF. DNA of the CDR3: TGTGCCAGCAGCTCCGGGACAGGCGAGGCAGAGACCCAGTACTTC.

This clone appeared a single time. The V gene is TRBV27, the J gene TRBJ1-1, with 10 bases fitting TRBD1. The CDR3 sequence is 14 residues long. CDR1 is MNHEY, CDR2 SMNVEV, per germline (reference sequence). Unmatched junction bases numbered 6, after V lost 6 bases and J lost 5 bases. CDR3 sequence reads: CASRTGGLSTEAFF. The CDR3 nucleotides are TGTGCCAGCAGGACAGGGGGCTTGAGTACTGAAGCTTTCTTT.

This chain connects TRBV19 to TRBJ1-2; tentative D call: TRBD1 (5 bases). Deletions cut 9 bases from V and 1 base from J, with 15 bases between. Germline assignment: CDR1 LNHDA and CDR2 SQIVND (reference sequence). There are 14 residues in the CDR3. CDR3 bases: TGTGCCAGCTCCCGCGGGACGGATAACTATGGCTACACCTTC. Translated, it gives CASSRGTDNYGYTF.

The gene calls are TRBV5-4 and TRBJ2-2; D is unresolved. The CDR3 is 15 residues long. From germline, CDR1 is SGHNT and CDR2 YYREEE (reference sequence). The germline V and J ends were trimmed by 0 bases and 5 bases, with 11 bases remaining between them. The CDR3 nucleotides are TGTGCCAGCAGCTTGGTCAGAGGTAATACCGGGGAGCTGTTTTTT. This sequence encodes CASSLVRGNTGELFF. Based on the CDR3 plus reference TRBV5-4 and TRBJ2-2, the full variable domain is ETGVTQSPTHLIKTRGQQVTLRCSSQSGHNTVSWYQQALGQGPQFIFQYYREEENGRGNFPPRFSGLQFPNYSSELNVNALELDDSALYLCASSLVRGNTGELFFGEGSRLTVL.

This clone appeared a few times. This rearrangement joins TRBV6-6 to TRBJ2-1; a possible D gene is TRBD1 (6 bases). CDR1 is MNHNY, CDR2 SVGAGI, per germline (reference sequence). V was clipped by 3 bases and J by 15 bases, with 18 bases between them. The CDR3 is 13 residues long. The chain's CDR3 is CASSYGQGLFGFF. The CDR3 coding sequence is TGTGCCAGCAGTTATGGGCAGGGGTTATTCGGGTTCTTC.

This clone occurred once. CDR3 in amino acids: CASSASYRVGTEAFF. The CDR3, as DNA: TGTGCCAGCAGCGCTTCCTACAGGGTAGGTACTGAAGCTTTCTTT. V is TRBV9 and J is TRBJ1-1; tentatively, D is TRBD1 (6 bases). This CDR3 has 15 amino acids. Trimming took 3 bases from V and 5 from J, leaving 17 bases between them. Germline V lookup: CDR1 SGDLS, CDR2 YYNGEE.